Listed here is a single TCR beta chain. Its matching antigen is unknown. Germline CDR1 is MNHEY and CDR2 is SVGAGI. The CDR3 is made up of 15 amino acids. Trimming cost V 4 bases and J 5 bases, with 17 bases left between them. This sample stems from a study of CD8 T cells in ankylosing spondylitis. One entry per CDR3 protein results from TCRdb running MiXCR on the 5' RACE reads. The table includes a few hundred thousand distinct CDR3 sequences, less than 9.5% detected once. Study-level findings and limits: Ankylosing spondylitis blood appeared to be characterized by a TCR beta motif of under ten highly homologous variants.

The sample taken for sequencing was blood, either unsorted or a sorted T cell fraction (not recorded which). The chain combines TRBV6-5 with TRBJ2-5; no clear D. This clonotype was sampled from a male donor with ankylosing spondylitis. The CDR3 loop reads CASSSRADVRETQYF. CDR3 in DNA: TGTGCCAGCAGTTCTCGGGCAGACGTCCGGGAGACCCAGTACTTC.